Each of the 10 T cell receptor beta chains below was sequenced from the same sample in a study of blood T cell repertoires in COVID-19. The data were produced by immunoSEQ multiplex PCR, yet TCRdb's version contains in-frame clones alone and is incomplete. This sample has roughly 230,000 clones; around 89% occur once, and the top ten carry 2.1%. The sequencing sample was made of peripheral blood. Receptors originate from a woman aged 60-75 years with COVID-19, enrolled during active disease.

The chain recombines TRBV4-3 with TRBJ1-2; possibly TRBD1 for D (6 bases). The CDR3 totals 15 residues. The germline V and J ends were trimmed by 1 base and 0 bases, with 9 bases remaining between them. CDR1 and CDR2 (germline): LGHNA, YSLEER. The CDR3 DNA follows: TGCGCCAGCAGCCAAGGCCCAGGGGCTAACTATGGCTACACCTTC. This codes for CASSQGPGANYGYTF.

The CDR3 DNA follows: TGTGCCAGCAGCTCCCGGGGGAGCGGGGTATACAATGAGCAGTTCTTC. As protein: CASSSRGSGVYNEQFF. The rearrangement joins TRBV11-3 to TRBJ2-1; 7 bases map to TRBD2. Germline V gives CDR1 SGHNT, CDR2 YENEEA. V shed 4 bases, J shed 4 bases, and the junction held 10 bases outside the gene matches. This CDR3 spans 16 amino acids.

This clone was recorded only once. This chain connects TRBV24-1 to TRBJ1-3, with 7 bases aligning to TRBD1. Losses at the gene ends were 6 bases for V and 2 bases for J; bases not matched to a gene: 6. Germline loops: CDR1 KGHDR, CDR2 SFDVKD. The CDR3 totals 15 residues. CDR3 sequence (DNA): TGTGCCACCAGTTCTACGACAGGGACTGGAAACACCATATATTTT. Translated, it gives CATSSTTGTGNTIYF.

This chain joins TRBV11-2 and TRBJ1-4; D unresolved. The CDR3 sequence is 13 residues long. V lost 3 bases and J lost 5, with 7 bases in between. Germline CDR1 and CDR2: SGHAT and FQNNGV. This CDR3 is CASSFSGNEKLFF. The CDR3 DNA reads TGTGCCAGCAGCTTCTCGGGGAATGAAAAACTGTTTTTT.

The CDR3 region has the DNA TGTGCCAGCAGTCAGGGTAACTATGGCTACACCTTC. It specifies CASSQGNYGYTF. The V and J genes are TRBV12-3 or TRBV12-4 and TRBJ1-2, with D possibly being TRBD1 (5 bases). The germline V and J ends were trimmed by 5 bases and 1 base, with 5 bases remaining between them. This CDR3 is 12 amino acids long.

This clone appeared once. The CDR3 sequence: CADSTGYGYTF. CDR3 coding DNA: TGTGCAGACTCGACAGGGTATGGCTACACCTTC. The V and J genes are TRBV2 and TRBJ1-2; 7 bases align to TRBD1. CDR1 and CDR2 from the germline V gene are SNHLY and FYNNEI. This CDR3 is built from 11 residues.

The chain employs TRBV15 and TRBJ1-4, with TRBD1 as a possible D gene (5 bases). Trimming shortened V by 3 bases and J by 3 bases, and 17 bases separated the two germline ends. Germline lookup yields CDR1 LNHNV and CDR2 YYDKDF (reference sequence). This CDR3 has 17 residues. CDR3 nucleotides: TGTGCCACCAGCAGGGGCCGACGGACAAGCTCTAATGAAAAACTGTTTTTT. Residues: CATSRGRRTSSNEKLFF.

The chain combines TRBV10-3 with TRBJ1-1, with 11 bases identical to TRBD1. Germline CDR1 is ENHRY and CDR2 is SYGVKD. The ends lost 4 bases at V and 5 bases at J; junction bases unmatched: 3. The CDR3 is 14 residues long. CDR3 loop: CAISGTGGRTEAFF. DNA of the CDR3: TGTGCCATCAGTGGGACAGGGGGCAGGACTGAAGCTTTCTTT.

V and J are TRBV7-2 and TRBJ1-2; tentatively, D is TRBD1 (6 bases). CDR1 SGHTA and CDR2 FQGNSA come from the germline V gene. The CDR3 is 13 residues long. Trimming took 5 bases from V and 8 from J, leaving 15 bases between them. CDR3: CASSKQGWTGYTF. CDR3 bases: TGTGCCAGCAGCAAACAGGGCTGGACAGGCTACACCTTC.

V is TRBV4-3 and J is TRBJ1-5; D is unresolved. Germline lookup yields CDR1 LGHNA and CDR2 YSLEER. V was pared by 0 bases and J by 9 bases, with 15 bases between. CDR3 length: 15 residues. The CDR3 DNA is TGCGCCAGCAGCCAAGATTTGATGGGCCACCCGCCCCAGCATTTT. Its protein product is CASSQDLMGHPPQHF.